This is a list of T cell receptor beta chains from one sample in a study of early T cells in non-severe SARS-CoV-2 infection. One entry per CDR3 protein results from TCRdb running MiXCR on the 5' RACE reads. The sample shows about 48,000 distinct CDR3 sequences, approximately 13% of them seen only once. Source material: whole blood. Receptor source: an adult who was a healthcare worker with PCR-confirmed SARS-CoV-2 infection or an uninfected control (not recorded which). Each CDR3 is given with its conserved first and last residue. The D gene is left open where the match is weak. Not every row has a clone size; where given, it reads once, few, many or a size class.

DNA,CDR3,size,J,D,V
TGTGCCAGCAGTTTCGTAGGGACAGGCGGCGCCGCGTCCAACACCGGGGAGCTGTTTTTT,CASSFVGTGGAASNTGELFF,many,TRBJ2-2,TRBD1,TRBV6-5
TGTGCCAGCAGCCCTAGCGGGGGATACTACAATGAGCAGTTCTTC,CASSPSGGYYNEQFF,once,TRBJ2-1,TRBD2,TRBV7-8
TGTGCCAGCAGCAACACAGGGGTCGAGCAGTACTTC,CASSNTGVEQYF,many,TRBJ2-7,TRBD1,TRBV12-3/TRBV12-4
TGTGCCAGCAGCGCCCGGGAGTCGGAGACCCAGTACTTC,CASSARESETQYF,many,TRBJ2-5,NA,TRBV2
TGTGCCAGCAGCGCGGAAGATGAAAAACTGTTTTTT,CASSAEDEKLFF,many,TRBJ1-4,NA,TRBV5-6
TGTGCCAGTGGCGGATACAATGAGCAGTTCTTC,CASGGYNEQFF,many,TRBJ2-1,NA,TRBV7-9
TGTGCCACCAGCAGAGATCGAACCCTTCAGTACGAGCAGTACTTC,CATSRDRTLQYEQYF,NA,TRBJ2-7,NA,TRBV15
TGTGCCAGCAGCTTGGGATGGACTAGCGGTTACGAGCAGTACTTC,CASSLGWTSGYEQYF,many,TRBJ2-7,TRBD2,TRBV5-6
TGCGCCAGCAGCCAAGACCTAGCAAGGGGTCGGTACAATGAGCAGTTCTTC,CASSQDLARGRYNEQFF,few,TRBJ2-1,NA,TRBV4-1
TGTGCCAGCGGTGTCCAGCGGAAAGAGACCCAGTACTTC,CASGVQRKETQYF,many,TRBJ2-5,NA,TRBV7-9
TGTGCCAGCTCATCGGTACTAGCGGAAATAGATACGCAGTATTTT,CASSSVLAEIDTQYF,NA,TRBJ2-3,TRBD2,TRBV18
TGTGCCAGCAGTGAAGCGCGAAGGGGGTACAATGAGCAGTTCTTC,CASSEARRGYNEQFF,few,TRBJ2-1,NA,TRBV6-1
TGCAGTGCTAAACAAGACCATGAGCAGTTCTTC,CSAKQDHEQFF,many,TRBJ2-1,NA,TRBV20-1
TGCAGTGCCCCTCGGCCAGGGGGGAGGACTGAAGCTTTCTTT,CSAPRPGGRTEAFF,NA,TRBJ1-1,TRBD1,TRBV20-1
TGCAGCGTTGTTGGGGCCGACTATGGCTACACCTTC,CSVVGADYGYTF,NA,TRBJ1-2,NA,TRBV29-1
TGTGCCAGCTCACCACCGGGGACGGGCACTGAAGCTTTCTTT,CASSPPGTGTEAFF,few,TRBJ1-1,NA,TRBV18
TGCGCCAGCAGCTTGGTCGGCCAAGAGACCCAGTACTTC,CASSLVGQETQYF,few,TRBJ2-5,NA,TRBV5-1
TGCAGTGCTAGGGCTACTAGCGGGAGTTCGGCTGGCCACGAGCAGTACTTC,CSARATSGSSAGHEQYF,few,TRBJ2-7,TRBD2,TRBV20-1
TGTGCCAGCAGCGTAAGACACAACTCTGGAAACACCATATATTTT,CASSVRHNSGNTIYF,many,TRBJ1-3,NA,TRBV9
TGTGCCAGCAGTTACTCGAGCCCAGCCCGCTACGAGCAGTACTTC,CASSYSSPARYEQYF,many,TRBJ2-7,NA,TRBV6-2/TRBV6-3
TGTGCCAGCAGCCCGAGGGACGGCCCTTATGAAAAACTGTTTTTT,CASSPRDGPYEKLFF,many,TRBJ1-4,NA,TRBV9
TGTGCCAGCTCACCCTCTCCCCGGGACAAGCCCCTAGGTGTCTACGAGCAGTACTTC,CASSPSPRDKPLGVYEQYF,NA,TRBJ2-7,NA,TRBV18
TGCAGCGTTGGCCAGGCCCAATTAACCCAGTACTTC,CSVGQAQLTQYF,NA,TRBJ2-5,NA,TRBV29-1
TGTGCCAGCAGTTACTTTGCAAATAGGGCGGCCTATAATTCACCCCTCCACTTT,CASSYFANRAAYNSPLHF,many,TRBJ1-6,NA,TRBV6-5
TGCAGCGCCACGGGGCAGGCGGCCTACGAGCAGTACTTC,CSATGQAAYEQYF,many,TRBJ2-7,NA,TRBV29-1
TGTGCCAGCAGCTCCAGCAGGGAGGGGACCCAGTACTTC,CASSSSREGTQYF,many,TRBJ2-5,TRBD2,TRBV11-3
TGCGCCAGCAGCCCGGACAGGGAGAATCAGCCCCAGCATTTT,CASSPDRENQPQHF,many,TRBJ1-5,TRBD1,TRBV5-1
TGCGCCAGCTCAACCGGGACACCAAGCGAAGAGACCCAGTACTTC,CASSTGTPSEETQYF,few,TRBJ2-5,NA,TRBV5-1
TGTGCCAGCAGCCCCCGGGAGACGGACTATGGCTACACCTTC,CASSPRETDYGYTF,many,TRBJ1-2,NA,TRBV7-9
TGTGCCATCTCCAGGGCCCCACTTCCGAACACTGAAGCTTTCTTT,CAISRAPLPNTEAFF,NA,TRBJ1-1,NA,TRBV6-1
TGCGCCAGCAGCTTGGGAGTATTTGGAAACACCATATATTTT,CASSLGVFGNTIYF,many,TRBJ1-3,NA,TRBV5-1
TGCGCCAGCAGCTTGGCCCCCCTGGGCTCCTACAATGAGCAGTTCTTC,CASSLAPLGSYNEQFF,few,TRBJ2-1,NA,TRBV5-1
TGCAGCGTTGAAGATCTTGGGACAGGCATGAACACTGAAGCTTTCTTT,CSVEDLGTGMNTEAFF,few,TRBJ1-1,TRBD1,TRBV29-1
TGTGCCAGCAGCCTAGGGGCTGATCAGCCCCAGCATTTT,CASSLGADQPQHF,many,TRBJ1-5,NA,TRBV7-9
TGTGCCAGCAGCCAAGGGATGGCGTACACTGAAGCTTTCTTT,CASSQGMAYTEAFF,NA,TRBJ1-1,NA,TRBV3-1
TGCAGCGTTTCTCCAAGCCTAAACTACGAGCAGTACTTC,CSVSPSLNYEQYF,many,TRBJ2-7,NA,TRBV29-1
TGTGCCAGCAGTCCGGACAGGGGTTCCTACGAGCAGTACTTC,CASSPDRGSYEQYF,many,TRBJ2-7,TRBD1,TRBV6-5
TGCAGCGTTGAAATTCCTCCTTCCTACGAGCAGTACTTC,CSVEIPPSYEQYF,many,TRBJ2-7,NA,TRBV29-1
TGCAGTGCGATTAAAGTTGAAGCTTTCTTT,CSAIKVEAFF,few,TRBJ1-1,NA,TRBV20-1
TGCGCCAGCAGATGGGGTCAGGGGGAGATGAACACTGAAGCTTTCTTT,CASRWGQGEMNTEAFF,many,TRBJ1-1,TRBD1,TRBV5-1
TGTGCCAGTACTACGACAGGGGAAACAAACATTCAGTACTTC,CASTTTGETNIQYF,many,TRBJ2-4,TRBD1,TRBV19
TGTGCCGCAGCCCGGGCGGGAGGTTCCTCCTACGAGCAGTACTTC,CAAARAGGSSYEQYF,many,TRBJ2-7,TRBD2,TRBV6-5
TGTGCCAGCAGCCCGCTAGCGGGGGGCCTGGGGTACGAGCAGTACTTC,CASSPLAGGLGYEQYF,NA,TRBJ2-7,TRBD2,TRBV7-2
TGTGCCAGCAGCTTAGCGGGGGGAAGAAAAAAAGAGACCCAGTACTTC,CASSLAGGRKKETQYF,NA,TRBJ2-5,NA,TRBV7-2
TGCAGTGCTAGTGGCCCGGACATCAGGAACAATCAGCCCCAGCATTTT,CSASGPDIRNNQPQHF,many,TRBJ1-5,NA,TRBV20-1
TGTGCCAGCAGCCCGGGACACTCTGGAAACACCATATATTTT,CASSPGHSGNTIYF,medium-sized,TRBJ1-3,NA,TRBV14
TGTGCCAGCCAGAACCAGGCTTATAATTCACCCCTCCACTTT,CASQNQAYNSPLHF,NA,TRBJ1-6,NA,TRBV28
TGTGCCAGCAGTCTAAGGGACAGGGAGGGATCACCCCTCCACTTT,CASSLRDREGSPLHF,many,TRBJ1-6,TRBD1,TRBV6-1
TGCAGCGTTGAAGGACTAGCGGGAGTAGGAGGGCAGTACTTC,CSVEGLAGVGGQYF,many,TRBJ2-7,TRBD2,TRBV29-1